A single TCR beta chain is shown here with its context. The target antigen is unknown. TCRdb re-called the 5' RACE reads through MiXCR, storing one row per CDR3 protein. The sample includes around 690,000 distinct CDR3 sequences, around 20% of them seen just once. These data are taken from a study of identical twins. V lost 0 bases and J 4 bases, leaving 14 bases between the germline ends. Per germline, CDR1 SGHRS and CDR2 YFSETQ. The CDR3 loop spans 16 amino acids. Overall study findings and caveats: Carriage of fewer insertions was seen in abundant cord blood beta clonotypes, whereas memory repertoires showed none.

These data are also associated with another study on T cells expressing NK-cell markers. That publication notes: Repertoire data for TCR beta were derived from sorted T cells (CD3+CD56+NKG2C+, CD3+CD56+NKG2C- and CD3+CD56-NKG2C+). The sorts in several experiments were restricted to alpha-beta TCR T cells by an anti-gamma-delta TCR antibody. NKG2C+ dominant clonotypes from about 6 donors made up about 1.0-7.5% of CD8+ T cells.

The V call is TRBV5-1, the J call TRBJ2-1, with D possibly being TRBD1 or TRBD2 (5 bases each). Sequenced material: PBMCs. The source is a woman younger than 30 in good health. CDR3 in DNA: TGCGCCAGCAGCTTGGGTGGGACCGTTATTTACAATGAGCAGTTCTTC. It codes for CASSLGGTVIYNEQFF.